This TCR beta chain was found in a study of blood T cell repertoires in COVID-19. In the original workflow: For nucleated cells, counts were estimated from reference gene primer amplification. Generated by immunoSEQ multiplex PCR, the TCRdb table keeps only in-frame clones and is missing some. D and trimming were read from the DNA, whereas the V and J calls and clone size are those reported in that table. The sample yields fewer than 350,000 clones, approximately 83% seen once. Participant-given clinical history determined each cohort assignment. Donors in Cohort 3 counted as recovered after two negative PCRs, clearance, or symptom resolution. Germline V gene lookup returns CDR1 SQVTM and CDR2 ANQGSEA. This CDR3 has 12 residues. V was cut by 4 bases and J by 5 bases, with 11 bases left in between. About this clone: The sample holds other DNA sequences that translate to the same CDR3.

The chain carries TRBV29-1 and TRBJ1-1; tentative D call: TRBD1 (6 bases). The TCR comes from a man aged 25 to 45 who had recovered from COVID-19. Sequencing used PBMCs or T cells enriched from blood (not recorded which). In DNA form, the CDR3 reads TGCAGCGTTGTACAGGGCGAGACTGAAGCTTTCTTT. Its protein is CSVVQGETEAFF.